The text below deals with one T cell receptor beta chain. This specimen belongs to a study of identical twins. TCRdb reprocessed the 5' RACE reads with MiXCR, giving one entry per CDR3 protein. The sample lists approximately 700,000 distinct CDR3 sequences, 18% occurring once. These same records also appear under a second study, on T cells expressing NK-cell markers. From that paper: Each of over 5 donors carried dominant NKG2C+ clonotypes accounting for roughly 1.0-7.5% of CD8+ T cells.

The sample was PBMCs. This TCR came from a woman under 30 in good health.

CDR3 bases: TGCAGTGCTAGGGGCAGTTATAATGAAAAACTGTTTTTT. The encoded protein is CSARGSYNEKLFF. This chain connects TRBV20-1 to TRBJ1-4, with D unresolved. V was clipped by 3 bases and J by 4 bases, with 9 bases between them. Germline V lookup: CDR1 DFQATT, CDR2 SNEGSKA (reference sequence). The CDR3 covers 13 residues.